One and the same sample provided the 5 T cell receptor beta chains below, sequenced in a study of blood T cell repertoires in COVID-19. Sequenced by immunoSEQ multiplex PCR; TCRdb stores in-frame clones only, minus some. The sample includes some 58,000 clones, around 93% of them seen just once. The sequenced sample was peripheral blood. These receptors were collected from a man aged 50-60 years with active COVID-19.

This chain uses TRBV5-4 with TRBJ2-7, with 11 bases that match TRBD2. Trimming cost V 0 bases and J 9 bases; bases outside gene matches: 8. In germline, CDR1 is SGHNT, CDR2 YYREEE (reference sequence). This CDR3 has 15 amino acids. CDR3 bases: TGTGCCAGCAGCTTGGCGCCGACTAGCGGGGAAGGGCAGTACTTC. It encodes CASSLAPTSGEGQYF.

The rearrangement uses TRBV5-1 and TRBJ2-3, with 7 bases matching TRBD2. This CDR3 contains 16 residues. The junction had 7 bases not matched to a gene; V was cut back by 1 base and J by 2 bases. Germline V gene data show CDR1 as SGHRS and CDR2 as YFSETQ. This CDR3 reads CASSLMAGVVTDTQYF. The CDR3, as DNA: TGCGCCAGCAGCTTGATGGCGGGGGTGGTCACAGATACGCAGTATTTT.

The chain links TRBV5-1 to TRBJ2-3; D is possibly TRBD2 (5 bases). Trimming shortened V by 2 bases and J by 2 bases, and 9 bases separated the two germline ends. Germline CDR1 is SGHRS and CDR2 is YFSETQ. CDR3 length: 14 amino acids. The CDR3 DNA reads as TGCGCCAGCAGCTTTACGGAGGCCACAGATACGCAGTATTTT. This sequence encodes CASSFTEATDTQYF.

J is TRBJ1-2 and V is TRBV4-2; TRBD1 matches at 11 bases. Trimming removed 3 bases from V and 8 bases from J; junction bases left unmatched: 5. There are 14 residues in the CDR3. Germline CDR1 is LGHNA and CDR2 is YNFKEQ. DNA for the CDR3: TGTGCCAGCAGCCAGCGGGACAGGGGGTTCGGCTACACCTTC. This codes for CASSQRDRGFGYTF.

The chain combines TRBV10-2 with TRBJ2-5, with D unclear. The CDR3 loop spans 13 amino acids. The ends were cut back, 4 bases at V and 2 bases at J, with 8 bases in the middle. Germline V lookup: CDR1 WSHSY, CDR2 SAAADI. CDR3 sequence reads: CASSASPQETQYF. The CDR3 DNA follows: TGCGCCAGCAGTGCATCCCCACAAGAGACCCAGTACTTC.